This T cell receptor (beta chain) was captured by sequencing in a study of blood T cell repertoires in COVID-19. Generated by immunoSEQ multiplex PCR, the TCRdb table keeps only in-frame clones and is missing some. The repertoire includes tens of thousands of clones, roughly 89% of them detected once, and roughly 13% sits in the top ten. The germline gives CDR1 SGHKS, CDR2 YYEKEE (reference sequence). Losses at the gene ends were 0 bases for V and 7 bases for J; bases not matched to a gene: 4. The CDR3 has 15 residues. The rearrangement joins TRBV5-5 to TRBJ1-5; 10 bases line up with TRBD1. This receptor was taken from a man in his 70s with active or convalescent COVID-19. Sequencing used peripheral blood. The CDR3 DNA reads TGTGCCAGCAGCTTGGCGACAGGGGGCGGACAGCCCCAGCATTTT. Encoded protein: CASSLATGGGQPQHF.